These 19 T cell receptor beta chains share one sample of origin, sequenced in a study of blood T cell repertoires in COVID-19. Libraries were prepared by immunoSEQ multiplex PCR; TCRdb keeps only in-frame clonotypes and omits some of them. The sample lists about 300,000 clones, around 90% occurring once. Sequences were obtained from peripheral blood. These receptors were taken from a young man who had recovered from COVID-19.

J is TRBJ1-5 and V is TRBV5-5, with 8 bases matching TRBD1. Trimming cost V 1 base and J 10 bases; bases outside gene matches: 4. CDR1 SGHKS and CDR2 YYEKEE come from the germline V gene (reference sequence). The CDR3 spans 13 residues. CDR3 bases: TGTGCCAGCAGCTTGACCGGGACAGGACCCCAGCATTTT. Its protein product is CASSLTGTGPQHF.

About this clone itself: Distinct nucleotide sequences in the sample also encode this CDR3. V and J are TRBV19 and TRBJ1-1; D uncertain. The CDR3 consists of 12 residues. Trimming took off 2 bases at V and 1 base at J, with 2 bases between the two ends. Germline CDR1 LNHDA, CDR2 SQIVND (reference sequence). CDR3 region: CASSIQNTEAFF. The CDR3 nucleotides read TGTGCCAGTAGTATACAGAACACTGAAGCTTTCTTT. Variable domain in full (rest from reference TRBV19 and TRBJ1-1): DGGITQSPKYLFRKEGQNVTLSCEQNLNHDAMYWYRQDPGQGLRLIYYSQIVNDFQKGDIAEGYSVSREKKESFPLTVTSAQKNPTAFYLCASSIQNTEAFFGQGTRLTVV.

This clone was recorded a few times. This rearrangement joins TRBV27 to TRBJ2-7; 11 bases are a match to TRBD2. The CDR3 loop spans 14 amino acids. Trimming took 6 bases from V and 7 from J; bases not matched to a gene: 8. Germline loops: CDR1 MNHEY, CDR2 SMNVEV (reference sequence). CDR3 residues: CASSPSGRLREQYF. CDR3 coding DNA: TGTGCCAGCAGCCCTAGCGGGAGGCTTCGGGAGCAGTACTTC.

The rearrangement joins TRBV4-3 to TRBJ1-1, with D maybe TRBD1 (6 bases). CDR1 and CDR2 from the germline V gene are LGHNA and YSLEER. The V end was cut by 0 bases, the J end by 5 bases, with 10 bases between. The CDR3 totals 14 residues. This CDR3 is CASSQETRGTEAFF. The CDR3 nucleotides read TGCGCCAGCAGCCAAGAAACGAGGGGGACTGAAGCTTTCTTT.

The chain links TRBV28 to TRBJ2-1, with TRBD2 matching 10 bases. The V gene end was trimmed by 2 bases and the J gene end by 1 base; junction bases not matched to a gene: 20. The CDR3 sequence is 22 residues long. Germline V gene sequence: CDR1 MDHEN, CDR2 SYDVKM. CDR3 sequence (DNA): TGTGCCAGCAGTTTACCAAAATCGGCTAGCGGGAGAGTCGATAGGTCCTACAATGAGCAGTTCTTC. It translates to CASSLPKSASGRVDRSYNEQFF.

The rearrangement uses TRBV27 and TRBJ2-2; 8 nucleotides agree with TRBD2. Germline-derived CDR1 and CDR2 are MNHEY and SMNVEV (reference sequence). V shed 8 bases and J 5 bases; nucleotides not matched to a gene: 7. The CDR3 covers 14 residues. CDR3 protein: CASGLAGNTGELFF. CDR3 nucleotides: TGTGCCAGCGGATTAGCGGGAAATACCGGGGAGCTGTTTTTT.

This rearrangement joins TRBV4-1 to TRBJ2-2; D is perhaps TRBD2 (7 bases). V was pared by 3 bases and J by 1 base, with 18 bases between. Germline V gives CDR1 MGHRA, CDR2 YSYEKL. The CDR3 contains 18 residues. DNA for the CDR3: TGCGCCAGCAGCCAGGCTGCCGGGGGGCGCTTGAACACCGGGGAGCTGTTTTTT. Encoded protein: CASSQAAGGRLNTGELFF.

This clone was observed a single time. The genes are TRBV27 and TRBJ2-7; D may be TRBD1 (5 bases). The germline CDR1 and CDR2 sequences are MNHEY and SMNVEV (reference sequence). V lost 5 bases and J lost 3, with 8 bases in between. This CDR3 has 12 amino acids. The CDR3 DNA reads as TGTGCCAGCAGTCACGGACACTACGAGCAGTACTTC. Residues: CASSHGHYEQYF.

The chain recombines TRBV6-2 or TRBV6-3 with TRBJ1-1; D is uncertain. The CDR3 is 13 residues long. Germline lookup yields CDR1 MNHEY and CDR2 SVGEGT. V gave up 3 bases and J gave up 1 base, with 6 bases separating them. The CDR3 DNA reads as TGTGCCAGCAGTTATTACTCGAACACTGAAGCTTTCTTT. It specifies CASSYYSNTEAFF.

The genes are TRBV6-5 and TRBJ2-1; 10 positions agree with TRBD2. Germline CDR1 reads MNHEY; CDR2 reads SVGAGI. The trim removed 6 bases at V and 10 bases at J, leaving 6 bases unmatched. This CDR3 is built from 13 residues. DNA for the CDR3: TGTGCCAGCAGACTAGCGGGAACACAAGAGCAGTTCTTC. Protein sequence: CASRLAGTQEQFF.

This chain joins TRBV27 and TRBJ1-5, with a weak D call TRBD1 (5 bases). CDR1 and CDR2 from the germline V gene are MNHEY and SMNVEV (reference sequence). This CDR3 spans 14 amino acids. Trimming removed 3 bases at V and 3 bases at J, with 9 bases between. The CDR3 DNA is TGTGCCAGCAGTTTGGGGGGAAACAATCAGCCCCAGCATTTT. Its protein is CASSLGGNNQPQHF.

The rearrangement joins TRBV6-2 or TRBV6-3 to TRBJ1-1, with D unclear. This CDR3 is built from 11 residues. Trimming took off 5 bases at V and 7 bases at J, with 8 bases between the two ends. Per the germline V gene, CDR1 is MNHEY and CDR2 is SVGEGT. CDR3 region: CASSKPGEAFF. The CDR3 DNA sequence: TGTGCCAGCAGTAAGCCGGGTGAAGCTTTCTTT.

A single count supports this clone. The V gene is TRBV9, the J gene TRBJ2-7; 12 bases line up with TRBD2. The trim removed 0 bases at V and 4 bases at J, leaving 5 bases unmatched. The CDR3 is 16 residues long. Germline V gene data show CDR1 as SGDLS and CDR2 as YYNGEE. CDR3 loop: CASSVGSSGGAYEQYF. CDR3 bases: TGTGCCAGCAGCGTAGGGTCTAGCGGGGGGGCGTACGAGCAGTACTTC.

This clone was seen more than once but under ten times. V and J are TRBV7-8 and TRBJ2-1, with TRBD2 matching 15 bases. Germline V gives CDR1 SGHVS, CDR2 FQNEAQ. V trimming: 2 bases; J trimming: 1 base; junction bases outside the gene matches: 6. The CDR3 sequence is 19 residues long. The CDR3 region is CASSLTGLAGGGSYNEQFF. CDR3 bases: TGTGCCAGCAGCTTAACTGGACTAGCGGGAGGGGGGTCCTACAATGAGCAGTTCTTC. Filled out from reference TRBV7-8 and TRBJ2-1, the complete variable domain reads GAGVSQSPRYKVAKRGQDVALRCDPISGHVSLFWYQQALGQGPEFLTYFQNEAQLDKSGLPSDRFFAERPEGSVSTLKIQRTQQEDSAVYLCASSLTGLAGGGSYNEQFFGPGTRLTVL.

J is TRBJ1-2 and V is TRBV6-5; 7 bases are shared with TRBD1. V trimming: 7 bases; J trimming: 7 bases; junction bases outside the gene matches: 3. The CDR3 has 11 amino acids. The germline V gene has CDR1 MNHEY and CDR2 SVGAGI. CDR3 sequence reads: CASKTGSGYTF. For the CDR3, the DNA is TGTGCCAGCAAGACAGGGTCTGGCTACACCTTC.

This clone was seen once. The chain uses TRBV7-9 and TRBJ2-5; maybe TRBD2 (6 bases). With 0 bases removed from V and 4 bases from J, the gap between germline ends came to 9 bases. Per germline, CDR1 SEHNR and CDR2 FQNEAQ (reference sequence). The length of the CDR3 is 14 residues. Written as DNA, the CDR3 is TGTGCCAGCAGCTTAGCCGGGGGTGGAGAGACCCAGTACTTC. It specifies CASSLAGGGETQYF. Looking up the rest from reference TRBV7-9 and TRBJ2-5 gives the full variable domain: DTGVSQNPRHKITKRGQNVTFRCDPISEHNRLYWYRQTLGQGPEFLTYFQNEAQLEKSRLLSDRFSAERPKGSFSTLEIQRTEQGDSAMYLCASSLAGGGETQYFGPGTRLLVL.

V usage is TRBV12-5 and J usage is TRBJ2-2; 7 bases match TRBD2. Trimming at V came to 5 bases and at J to 4 bases, leaving 7 bases not matched to a gene. CDR1 is LGHNT and CDR2 is FRNRAP in the germline V gene. This CDR3 is built from 15 residues. CDR3 sequence reads: CASGNPSGPTGELFF. The CDR3 DNA reads as TGTGCTAGTGGTAACCCTAGCGGACCCACCGGGGAGCTGTTTTTT.

The chain uses TRBV7-9 and TRBJ2-7, with 8 bases fitting TRBD1. Trimming removed 3 bases from V and 6 bases from J; junction bases left unmatched: 4. The CDR3 runs to 13 residues. Germline V gene sequence: CDR1 SEHNR, CDR2 FQNEAQ (reference sequence). CDR3 loop: CASSFQGAGEQYF. The CDR3 DNA is TGTGCCAGCAGCTTCCAGGGGGCCGGCGAGCAGTACTTC.

The V call is TRBV7-9, the J call TRBJ2-2; 7 bases line up with TRBD1. The V gene end was trimmed by 6 bases and the J gene end by 0 bases; junction bases not matched to a gene: 10. The CDR3 consists of 17 residues. Germline V lookup: CDR1 SEHNR, CDR2 FQNEAQ (reference sequence). DNA for the CDR3: TGTGCCAGCAGTTATACCCAGACAGGGTCGAACACCGGGGAGCTGTTTTTT. Protein: CASSYTQTGSNTGELFF.